This entry concerns a single T cell receptor beta chain. The antigen is undetermined. This entry comes from a study of beta chain features in type 1 diabetes. Study findings and constraints: cDNA sequencing could over-represent cells with high TCR expression. Across all four CD4+ subsets, people with type 1 diabetes showed modestly shorter TCRB CDR3s.

TCRB transcripts that were expressed got sequenced, as all of the isolated RNA had been reverse transcribed. Using immunoSEQ multiplex PCR, the repertoire was profiled, and TCRdb retains in-frame clones only, with some absent. The sample records 500,000 to 850,000 clones, around 15% being singletons. Trimming cost V 5 bases and J 0 bases; bases outside gene matches: 5. Germline CDR1 and CDR2: MGHRA and YSYEKL. The CDR3 loop spans 15 amino acids. It was one heparinised blood draw, averaging approximately 100 mL, that each donor gave. The sequencing input was naive CD4+ T cells from blood. The receptor comes from a man between 18 and 29 years old with type 1 diabetes. The chain combines TRBV4-1 with TRBJ2-7; TRBD1 agrees at 9 bases. The CDR3 bases are TGCGCCAGCAGCTATTCGGGACAGGGCTCCTACGAGCAGTACTTC. This encodes CASSYSGQGSYEQYF.